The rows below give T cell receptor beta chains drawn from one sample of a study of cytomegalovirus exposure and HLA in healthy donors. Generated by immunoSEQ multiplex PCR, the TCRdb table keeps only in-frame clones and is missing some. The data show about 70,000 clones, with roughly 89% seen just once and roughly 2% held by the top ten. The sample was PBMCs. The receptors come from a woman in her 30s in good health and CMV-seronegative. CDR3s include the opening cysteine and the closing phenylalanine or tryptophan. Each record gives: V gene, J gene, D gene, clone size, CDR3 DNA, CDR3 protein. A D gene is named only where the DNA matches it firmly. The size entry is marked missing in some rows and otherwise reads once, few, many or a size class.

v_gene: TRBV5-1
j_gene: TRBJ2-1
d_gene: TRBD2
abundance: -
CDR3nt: TGCGCCAGCAAACCGGGACTAGGGGCTGGGAATGAGCAGTTCTTC
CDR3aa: CASKPGLGAGNEQFF

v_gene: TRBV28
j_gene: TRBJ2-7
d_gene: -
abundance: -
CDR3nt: TGTGCCAGCAGTATGAGGAGGGGCGAGCAGTACTTC
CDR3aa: CASSMRRGEQYF

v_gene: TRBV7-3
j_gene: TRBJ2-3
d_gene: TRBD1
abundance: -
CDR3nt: TGTGCCAGCAGCTCAGGACAGGGTAGCACAGATACGCAGTATTTT
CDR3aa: CASSSGQGSTDTQYF

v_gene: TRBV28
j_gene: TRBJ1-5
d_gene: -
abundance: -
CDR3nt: TGTGCCAGCAGTTTACAGGGCAGGTCTCAGCCCCAGCATTTT
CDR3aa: CASSLQGRSQPQHF

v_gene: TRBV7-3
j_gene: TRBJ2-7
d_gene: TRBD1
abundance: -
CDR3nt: TGTGCCAGCAGCTTAATTGGTGGACAGGGCTACGAGCAGTACTTC
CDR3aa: CASSLIGGQGYEQYF

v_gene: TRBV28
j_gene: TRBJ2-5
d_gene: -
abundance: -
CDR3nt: TGTGCCAGCAGTTTTAGGGCTAGCGCACAAGAGACCCAGTACTTC
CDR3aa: CASSFRASAQETQYF

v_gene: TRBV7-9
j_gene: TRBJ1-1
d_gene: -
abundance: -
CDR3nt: TGTGCCAGCAGCTTACGGGGGTCGGGCGATGAAGCTTTCTTT
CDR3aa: CASSLRGSGDEAFF

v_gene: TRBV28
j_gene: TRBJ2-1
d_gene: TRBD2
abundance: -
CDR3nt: TGTGCCAGCAGTCCAGAAATCCATTTGGGACTAGCGGGAGGGATCACCTACAATGAGCAGTTCTTC
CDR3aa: CASSPEIHLGLAGGITYNEQFF

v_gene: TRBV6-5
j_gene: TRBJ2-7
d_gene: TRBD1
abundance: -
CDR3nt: TGTGCCAGCAGTTACCAAGGACAGGGGATACCCTACGAGCAGTACTTC
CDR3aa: CASSYQGQGIPYEQYF

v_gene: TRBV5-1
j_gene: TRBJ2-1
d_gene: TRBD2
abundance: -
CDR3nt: TGCGCCAGCAGCTTGACTGCGGGAGGGAACAATGAGCAGTTCTTC
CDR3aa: CASSLTAGGNNEQFF

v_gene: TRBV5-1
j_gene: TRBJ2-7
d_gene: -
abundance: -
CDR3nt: TGCGCCAGCAGTACCAGGACAGGAGGGGAGCAGTACTTC
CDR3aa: CASSTRTGGEQYF

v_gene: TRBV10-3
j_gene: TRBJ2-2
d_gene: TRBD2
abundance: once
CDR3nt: TGTGCCATCGGACTAGCGGGAGTGTCCGGGGAGCTGTTTTTT
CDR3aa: CAIGLAGVSGELFF

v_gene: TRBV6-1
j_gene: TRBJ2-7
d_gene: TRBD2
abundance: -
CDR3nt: TGTGCCAGCAGTGAAGGGGGGGGTGGTGGCTACGAGCAGTACTTC
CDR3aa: CASSEGGGGGYEQYF

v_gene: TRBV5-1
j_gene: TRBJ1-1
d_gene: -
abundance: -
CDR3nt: TGCGCCAGCAGCTTGAGTAGAGGGAACACTGAAGCTTTCTTT
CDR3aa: CASSLSRGNTEAFF

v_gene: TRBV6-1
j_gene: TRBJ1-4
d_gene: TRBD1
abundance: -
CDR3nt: TGTGCCAGCAAGGACAGGGGGCAAGAAAAACTGTTTTTT
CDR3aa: CASKDRGQEKLFF

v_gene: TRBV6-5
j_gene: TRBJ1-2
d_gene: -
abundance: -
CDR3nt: TGTGCCAGCAGTTACTCAGAGGACAACCGGCGGAATGGCTACACCTTC
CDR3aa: CASSYSEDNRRNGYTF

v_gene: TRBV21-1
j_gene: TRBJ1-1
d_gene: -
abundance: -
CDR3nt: TGTGCCAGCACCCAAGGGGGGGCAGATAACGGCACTGAAGCTTTCTTT
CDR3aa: CASTQGGADNGTEAFF

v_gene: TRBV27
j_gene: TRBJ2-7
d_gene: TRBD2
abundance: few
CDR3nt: TGTGCCAGCAGTTCCACGACTAGCGGGTCCCCAAGAGAGCAGTACTTC
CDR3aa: CASSSTTSGSPREQYF

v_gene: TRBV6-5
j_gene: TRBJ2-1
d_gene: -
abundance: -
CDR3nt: TGTGCCAGCAGTTACTCGGTACTAGTCCACAATGAGCAGTTCTTC
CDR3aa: CASSYSVLVHNEQFF

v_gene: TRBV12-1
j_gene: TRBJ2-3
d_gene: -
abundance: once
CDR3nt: TGTGCCAGCAGCTTTGCGCGACTAAGGAGCACAGATACGCAGTATTTT
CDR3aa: CASSFARLRSTDTQYF

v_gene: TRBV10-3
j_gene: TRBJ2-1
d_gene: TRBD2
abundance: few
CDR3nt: TGTGCCATCAGCGCACTAGCGGGAGTAGACAATGAGCAGTTCTTC
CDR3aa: CAISALAGVDNEQFF

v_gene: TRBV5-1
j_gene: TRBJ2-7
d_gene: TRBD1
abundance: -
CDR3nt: TGCGCCAGCAGCTCTCTGACAGGGGTCGAGCAGTACTTC
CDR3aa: CASSSLTGVEQYF

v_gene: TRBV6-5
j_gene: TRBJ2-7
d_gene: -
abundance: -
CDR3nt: TGTGCCAGCAGTTACTCCCGGAGGGCCGGCGAGCAGTACTTC
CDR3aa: CASSYSRRAGEQYF